One and the same sample provided the 3 T cell receptor beta chains below, sequenced in a study of blood T cells in healthy people across ages. The second PCR ran about 7 to 12 cycles with a sample-barcoded 5' primer and J-beta primers. TCRdb processed the 5' RACE reads anew with MiXCR; each CDR3 protein has one entry. The table lists 1.5 million to 2 million distinct CDR3 sequences, under 30% of them singletons. The sample taken for sequencing was blood. The receptors shown here come from a woman aged 25 to 39 in good health.

This clonotype was seen a few times. The rearrangement joins TRBV12-3 or TRBV12-4 to TRBJ2-3, with D perhaps TRBD2 (7 bases). Trimming left V 7 bases short and J 4 bases short, with 21 bases between. CDR3 size: 16 residues. The DNA for the CDR3 is TGTGCCAGCACCCGAGGGGGAGGGCCCTTCTCAGATACGCAGTATTTT. Protein product: CASTRGGGPFSDTQYF.

This clonotype was recorded a few times. This chain links TRBV29-1 with TRBJ1-5, with D perhaps matching TRBD1 (6 bases). The CDR3 length is 14 residues. Germline CDR1 and CDR2: SQVTM and ANQGSEA. Trimming removed 6 bases at V and 5 bases at J, with 17 bases between. This CDR3 reads CSVGEQGVDQPQHF. The DNA of the CDR3 is TGCAGCGTCGGTGAACAGGGAGTCGATCAGCCCCAGCATTTT.

Notes on this clonotype: It may be a read error: a sequence one base away is much more abundant. This rearrangement joins TRBV5-5 to TRBJ2-7; possible D gene TRBD2, 6 bases. The CDR3 has 15 residues. CDR1 is SGHKS and CDR2 is YYEKEE in the germline V gene (reference sequence). This chain's CDR3 is CSSSLARGNHYEQYF. CDR3 sequence (DNA): TGTTCCAGCAGCTTGGCCCGGGGGAACCACTACGAGCAGTACTTC.